This T cell receptor (beta chain) was sequenced during a study of shared clonotypes between healthy human individuals. Study in general: In total, the donors were a couple of women and three men aged 18 to 49.

Notes on this clone: Its antigen is not identified.

The CDR3 has 17 amino acids. The germline CDR1 and CDR2 sequences are PRHDT and FYEKMQ (reference sequence). J gave up 0 bases and V 3 bases, and 3 bases lay outside the gene matches. The study's findings and limits: An expected dependence of interdonor clonotype sharing on sequencing depth was noted.

When replicate PCRs were run on sorted subsets, they used 200 ng DNA, approximately 33,000 T cell genomes. Measured with immunoSEQ multiplex PCR; TCRdb has only the in-frame clones, and not every one. The sample records around 2,000,000 clones, about 95% being singletons. It was CD45RO-negative cells, positively selected for CCR7, that made up naive CD8 cells, with terminally differentiated effector memory CD45RA+ cells excluded. There were no recent acute infections or vaccinations among the donors, who were healthy HIV-negative adults. The sequenced material came from naive CD8+ T cells sorted from blood. The sequence came from a man aged 18-30 years in good health. The chain is built from TRBV13 and TRBJ2-3; 13 nucleotides align to TRBD2. DNA of the CDR3: TGTGCCAGCAGCTTCGGGACTAGCGGGAAGAGCACAGATACGCAGTATTTT. Translation: CASSFGTSGKSTDTQYF.